These 24 T cell receptor beta chains came from one sample sequenced in a study of blood T cell repertoires in COVID-19. The method was immunoSEQ multiplex PCR; TCRdb's version includes in-frame clones alone and lacks a portion of them. The sample records around 300,000 clones, around 90% being singletons. The sample comprised peripheral blood. The receptors here all came from a woman in her thirties or forties with COVID-19, enrolled during active disease.

V gene TRBV12-3 or TRBV12-4 combines with J gene TRBJ2-1; 9 nucleotides agree with TRBD2. The CDR3 extends over 12 amino acids. The V and J ends lost 10 bases and 9 bases, in that order; junction bases with no gene match: 7. CDR3 protein: CAIWTSAAEQFF. The CDR3 nucleotides are TGTGCCATCTGGACTAGCGCAGCTGAGCAGTTCTTC.

The chain uses TRBV7-3 and TRBJ1-1, with 7 bases identical to TRBD1. Germline-derived CDR1 and CDR2 are SGHTA and FQGTGA. The CDR3 extends over 14 amino acids. With V trimmed by 2 bases and J by 1 base, 1 base remained unmatched. Here the CDR3 DNA reads TGTGCCAGCAGCTTAGACAGGGAGAACACTGAAGCTTTCTTT. This codes for CASSLDRENTEAFF.

V gene TRBV29-1 combines with J gene TRBJ2-1, with D maybe TRBD1 (6 bases). The CDR3 has 15 residues. V lost 7 bases to trimming and J lost 7 bases, with 23 bases between them. Per the germline V gene, CDR1 is SQVTM and CDR2 is ANQGSEA. CDR3 protein: CSAEVPGHGNNEQFF. CDR3 DNA: TGCAGCGCGGAAGTTCCGGGACACGGGAATAATGAGCAGTTCTTC.

This chain joins TRBV9 and TRBJ1-2; 8 positions match TRBD1. Unmatched junction bases numbered 12, after V lost 4 bases and J lost 4 bases. The CDR3 totals 16 residues. The germline V gene has CDR1 SGDLS and CDR2 YYNGEE. For the CDR3, the DNA is TGTGCCAGCAGCCTTCGACCGGACAGGGCGTCCTATGGCTACACCTTC. It is translated as CASSLRPDRASYGYTF.

V is TRBV19 and J is TRBJ2-2, with TRBD2 identical over 12 bases. Germline-derived CDR1 and CDR2 are LNHDA and SQIVND (reference sequence). CDR3 length equals 19 residues. Germline trimming cut 0 bases from V and 7 bases from J; bases unmatched to any gene: 12. CDR3 DNA: TGTGCCAGTAGTATAGACTCTACCCGACTAGCGGGAGTGGGCGGGGAGCTGTTTTTT. This codes for CASSIDSTRLAGVGGELFF.

DNA of the CDR3: TGTGCCAGCAGCCCCACTAGCGCTACCTACGAGCAGTACTTC. Encoded protein: CASSPTSATYEQYF. The chain is built from TRBV7-2 and TRBJ2-7; 7 nucleotides line up with TRBD2. The CDR3 covers 14 residues. Germline values: CDR1 SGHTA, CDR2 FQGNSA. Germline trimming cut 5 bases from V and 2 bases from J; bases unmatched to any gene: 6.

The chain has TRBV10-3 and TRBJ1-6, with D perhaps matching TRBD1 (6 bases). Trimming took 0 bases from V and 3 from J, leaving 12 bases between them. This CDR3 has 17 amino acids. Germline V lookup: CDR1 ENHRY, CDR2 SYGVKD. In DNA, the CDR3 is TGTGCCATCAGTGAGTCTAGGGGGAACCTCTATAATTCACCCCTCCACTTT. Protein: CAISESRGNLYNSPLHF.

The V call is TRBV15, the J call TRBJ1-5, with TRBD1 matching over 7 bases. V trimming: 3 bases; J trimming: 3 bases; junction bases outside the gene matches: 8. The V gene's germline CDR1 is LNHNV and CDR2 YYDKDF (reference sequence). The CDR3 extends over 16 amino acids. CDR3 bases: TGTGCCACCAGCAGGGAAACGGGACAGATCAATCAGCCCCAGCATTTT. It translates to CATSRETGQINQPQHF.

The rearrangement joins TRBV9 to TRBJ1-1, with 8 nucleotides matching TRBD1. Trimming removed 3 bases from V and 3 bases from J; junction bases left unmatched: 7. The CDR3 covers 15 residues. The germline gives CDR1 SGDLS, CDR2 YYNGEE. The CDR3 DNA follows: TGTGCCAGCAGCGACGGGACAGGTGCGTACACTGAAGCTTTCTTT. As protein: CASSDGTGAYTEAFF.

The rearrangement uses TRBV28 and TRBJ1-5, with 8 bases identical to TRBD1. This CDR3 has 13 amino acids. Trimming at V came to 7 bases and at J to 6 bases, leaving 5 bases not matched to a gene. In germline, CDR1 is MDHEN, CDR2 SYDVKM. Written as DNA, the CDR3 is TGTGCCAGCACCCTGACAGGGGTTCAGCCCCAGCATTTT. It translates to CASTLTGVQPQHF.

The chain is built from TRBV15 and TRBJ2-1; 7 bases are a match to TRBD2. V lost 3 bases to trimming and J lost 0 bases; unmatched junction nucleotides: 2. CDR1 is LNHNV, CDR2 YYDKDF, per germline (reference sequence). The CDR3 sequence is 15 residues long. The CDR3 sequence: CATSRGGSSYNEQFF. The CDR3 DNA reads TGTGCCACCAGCAGGGGCGGGAGCTCCTACAATGAGCAGTTCTTC.

This clone was observed a handful of times. This CDR3 is CASSVGGSSYNSPLHF. As DNA, the CDR3 is TGTGCCAGCAGCGTAGGCGGGAGCTCCTATAATTCACCCCTCCACTTT. The J gene is TRBJ1-6, the V gene TRBV9; D not resolved. Germline V lookup: CDR1 SGDLS, CDR2 YYNGEE. The CDR3 length is 16 residues. Deletions cut 0 bases from V and 0 bases from J, with 7 bases between.

The V call is TRBV9, the J call TRBJ2-3; no clear D. Per germline, CDR1 SGDLS and CDR2 YYNGEE. The CDR3 runs 13 residues. Trimming removed 0 bases from V and 7 bases from J, with 9 bases in between. The CDR3 sequence: CASSVAVRNTQYF. The CDR3 DNA reads TGTGCCAGCAGCGTAGCCGTTAGAAATACGCAGTATTTT.

The J gene is TRBJ2-7, the V gene TRBV7-9; unclear D gene. The CDR3 spans 14 residues. CDR1 and CDR2 from the germline V gene are SEHNR and FQNEAQ (reference sequence). Between the trimmed V and J ends, which lost 5 bases and 4 bases, there was a span of 15 bases. The CDR3 loop reads CASSNYQDGYEQYF. The DNA for the CDR3 is TGTGCCAGCAGCAACTACCAAGACGGGTACGAGCAGTACTTC.

V usage is TRBV28 and J usage is TRBJ1-1; 8 bases agree with TRBD1. The V and J ends lost 3 bases and 4 bases, in that order; junction bases with no gene match: 10. Germline CDR1 MDHEN, CDR2 SYDVKM. This CDR3 comprises 16 residues. CDR3 region: CASSFVGQGIRTEAFF. The CDR3 bases are TGTGCCAGCAGTTTCGTCGGACAGGGAATCCGCACTGAAGCTTTCTTT.

The chain recombines TRBV7-2 with TRBJ1-2; D might be TRBD1 (6 bases). The length of the CDR3 is 14 residues. The germline V gene has CDR1 SGHTA and CDR2 FQGNSA. Trimming shortened V by 7 bases and J by 4 bases, and 16 bases separated the two germline ends. In nucleotides, the CDR3 is TGTGCCAGCACCCCTCAGGGGATACTCTATGGCTACACCTTC. Its translation is CASTPQGILYGYTF.

V is TRBV6-5 and J is TRBJ2-7; 12 bases are a match to TRBD2. The CDR3 runs 14 residues. CDR1 is MNHEY, CDR2 SVGAGI, per germline. V lost 6 bases, J lost 3 bases, and 3 bases stayed unmatched. The CDR3 here is CASRRTSGIYEQYF. The CDR3 coding sequence is TGTGCCAGCAGGCGGACTAGCGGGATCTACGAGCAGTACTTC.

V usage is TRBV5-1 and J usage is TRBJ1-1; a weak D match, TRBD1 (5 bases). Germline CDR1 SGHRS, CDR2 YFSETQ. Trimming took 4 bases from V and 7 from J, leaving 17 bases between them. The CDR3 runs to 14 residues. Here the CDR3 reads CASSPQLRGDEAFF. CDR3 in DNA: TGCGCCAGCAGCCCTCAATTGCGGGGCGATGAAGCTTTCTTT. The complete variable domain, with remaining parts taken from reference TRBV5-1 and TRBJ1-1, reads KAGVTQTPRYLIKTRGQQVTLSCSPISGHRSVSWYQQTPGQGLQFLFEYFSETQRNKGNFPGRFSGRQFSNSRSEMNVSTLELGDSALYLCASSPQLRGDEAFFGQGTRLTVV.

J is TRBJ1-3 and V is TRBV29-1, with 7 bases matching TRBD1. This CDR3 contains 15 residues. The germline CDR1 and CDR2 sequences are SQVTM and ANQGSEA. The junction had 6 bases not matched to a gene; V was cut back by 4 bases and J by 0 bases. CDR3: CSVGGTEPSGNTIYF. The CDR3 DNA reads as TGCAGCGTTGGGGGGACAGAACCCTCTGGAAACACCATATATTTT.

V usage is TRBV28 and J usage is TRBJ2-7, with 12 bases matching TRBD1. The CDR3 sequence is 16 residues long. V lost 6 bases and J lost 7; bases outside the gene matches: 13. Per germline, CDR1 MDHEN and CDR2 SYDVKM. The CDR3 here is CASRATLGQGAGEQYF. The CDR3 DNA reads TGTGCCAGCAGAGCAACCCTGGGACAGGGGGCGGGAGAGCAGTACTTC.

The rearrangement joins TRBV5-4 to TRBJ1-4; 8 bases line up with TRBD1. Germline values: CDR1 SGHNT, CDR2 YYREEE (reference sequence). The CDR3 has 17 residues. V was pared by 9 bases and J by 3 bases, with 16 bases of the junction left unmatched. This chain's CDR3 is CATRDGQGGMANEKLFF. The CDR3 DNA sequence: TGTGCCACCAGGGACGGACAGGGAGGAATGGCTAATGAAAAACTGTTTTTT.

The chain couples TRBV18 to TRBJ2-7; D gene uncertain. V lost 3 bases, J lost 5 bases, and 14 bases lay in between. Germline-derived CDR1 and CDR2 are KGHSH and LQKENI. The CDR3 spans 14 residues. CDR3 loop: CASSPLVEGDEQYF. CDR3 in DNA: TGTGCCAGCTCACCCCTAGTAGAAGGCGACGAGCAGTACTTC.

The rearrangement uses TRBV12-5 and TRBJ2-5; 8 bases are shared with TRBD2. Germline lookup yields CDR1 LGHNT and CDR2 FRNRAP. This CDR3 is built from 12 residues. Unmatched junction bases numbered 1, after V lost 5 bases and J lost 5 bases. DNA of the CDR3: TGTGCTAGTGGTACGGGGGGGGAGACCCAGTACTTC. Protein sequence: CASGTGGETQYF.

There are a few counts of this clone. V and J are TRBV7-6 and TRBJ2-5, with a weak D call TRBD2 (7 bases). This CDR3 has 14 amino acids. Trimming took 5 bases from V and 5 from J, leaving 15 bases between them. Per germline, CDR1 SGHVS and CDR2 FNYEAQ. The CDR3 protein is CASSHRGAGETQYF. The CDR3 DNA reads TGTGCCAGCAGCCATCGGGGGGCAGGGGAGACCCAGTACTTC. Combining the CDR3 with reference TRBV7-6 and TRBJ2-5 gives the whole variable domain GAGVSQSPRYKVTKRGQDVALRCDPISGHVSLYWYRQALGQGPEFLTYFNYEAQQDKSGLPNDRFSAERPEGSISTLTIQRTEQRDSAMYRCASSHRGAGETQYFGPGTRLLVL.